This T cell receptor (beta chain) was found in a study of T cells after yellow fever vaccination. The CDR3 loop spans 15 amino acids. Germline-derived CDR1 and CDR2 are LGHNA and YSLEER. Trimming removed 2 bases from V and 4 bases from J; junction bases left unmatched: 6. TCRdb re-analysed the 5' RACE reads in MiXCR, keeping a single row per CDR3 protein. Among over 65,000 distinct CDR3 sequences listed, 13% were seen once. This clonotype was seen once. The sample in question was CD8+ T cells not binding an NS4B(214-222) dextramer, sorted from PBMCs, obtained about 20 days after the first yellow fever vaccination. This rearrangement joins TRBV4-3 to TRBJ2-5, with 8 positions matching TRBD2. The TCR was taken from a man between 18 and 29 years old who received the YFV17D yellow fever vaccine. CDR3 loop: CASSQLTGGGETQYF. The CDR3 region has the DNA TGCGCCAGCAGCCAATTAACGGGGGGGGGAGAGACCCAGTACTTC.